A selection of T cell receptor beta chains follows, all from one sample in a study of T-cell reconstitution after alpha-beta-depleted transplantation in children. TCRdb processed the PCR reads anew with MiXCR; each CDR3 protein has one entry. The sample has roughly 400,000 distinct CDR3 sequences, around 21% seen once. The sequences come from PBMCs from the stem cell graft donor, collected from the stem cell graft. The receptors come from a human donor who donated a stem cell graft to a child with acute myeloid leukemia. The conserved cysteine and the conserved F or W are not part of the CDR3 here. Each record gives: CDR3 length, D gene, clone size, J gene, V gene, CDR3 protein. D genes are given only for firm matches. Not all rows give a size; the values are once, few, many and, for expanded clones, a class.

>16|-|-|TRBJ2-1|TRBV20-1
SARDEFKGLETYNEQF
>11|TRBD2|few|TRBJ2-7|TRBV12-3/TRBV12-4
ASSFRLAGEQY
>16|TRBD2|-|TRBJ2-3|TRBV24-1
ATSDTGTSRSITDTQY
>12|-|few|TRBJ1-5|TRBV10-2
ASSEGQTGQPQH
>13|TRBD2|-|TRBJ2-1|TRBV6-5
ASSLTGGGNNEQF
>15|-|few|TRBJ2-1|TRBV20-1
SACTVEWESSYNEQF
>11|-|many|TRBJ1-2|TRBV12-3/TRBV12-4
ASGWVREYGYT
>10|-|few|TRBJ2-7|TRBV7-9
ASSFERGEQY
>14|-|few|TRBJ2-3|TRBV7-3
ASSLIAGTYTDTQY
>13|TRBD2|many|TRBJ2-1|TRBV12-3/TRBV12-4
ASRGLAVSYNEQF
>14|TRBD2|many|TRBJ2-3|TRBV12-3/TRBV12-4
ASSPGLAGGADTQY
>12|TRBD2|many|TRBJ2-5|TRBV20-1
SAPRGEGQETQY
>17|-|-|TRBJ2-7|TRBV27
ASSLTITGLLFGSWGQY
>13|TRBD2|many|TRBJ2-1|TRBV24-1
ATSDGLAGYNEQF
>13|TRBD1|many|TRBJ2-1|TRBV5-1
ASSLGQGGHNEQF
>14|TRBD1|few|TRBJ1-6|TRBV5-1
ASSKTGEASVSPLH
>13|-|-|TRBJ2-1|TRBV24-1
ATSDLVRTPNEQF
>12|TRBD1|-|TRBJ1-6|TRBV18
ASSPRDSTSPLH
>15|TRBD1|-|TRBJ2-1|TRBV29-1
SYGDSQLSPPVFLQF
>12|TRBD1|-|TRBJ2-7|TRBV6-2/TRBV6-3
ASSTGATSYEQY
>12|-|-|TRBJ2-2|TRBV12-3/TRBV12-4
ASSLISYTGELF
>15|TRBD2|many|TRBJ2-3|TRBV20-1
SARDRSSGSNTDTQY
>15|-|few|TRBJ1-1|TRBV5-6
ASSLERGVGPDTEAF
>13|-|-|TRBJ2-1|TRBV18
ASSPPRLLGQEQF
>10|-|-|TRBJ2-5|TRBV12-3/TRBV12-4
ASSPDPGTQY
>12|-|-|TRBJ2-5|TRBV5-1
ASSPLSGKETQY
>12|TRBD2|many|TRBJ2-7|TRBV20-1
SANPTSGIDEQY
>10|-|-|TRBJ2-7|TRBV6-6
ASGGSPYEQY
>13|TRBD1|-|TRBJ2-7|TRBV4-1
ASSQVDRASYEQY
>9|-|many|TRBJ2-1|TRBV29-1
SVGRDSAVS
>13|-|-|TRBJ2-1|TRBV7-2
ASSLVGGGGNEQF
>13|TRBD2|few|TRBJ2-7|TRBV5-1
ASSPQLAGESEQY
>14|-|few|TRBJ2-1|TRBV27
ASSLILPRGYNEQF
>14|TRBD2|-|TRBJ2-3|TRBV20-1
SARVPLAGVTDTQY
>14|TRBD2|-|TRBJ2-1|TRBV2
ASSSPSGRPYNEQF
>11|-|-|TRBJ2-7|TRBV2
ASSVDGDYEQY
>16|-|many|TRBJ1-6|TRBV12-3/TRBV12-4
ASSLGGNRRRLYSPLH
>14|-|-|TRBJ2-3|TRBV24-1
ATSDPSGTYTDTQY
>10|-|many|TRBJ2-3|TRBV7-9
ASSLGEDTQY
>10|-|few|TRBJ2-7|TRBV20-1
SARERGYEQY
>13|-|few|TRBJ1-2|TRBV2
ASRALGPGERGYT
>12|-|few|TRBJ2-1|TRBV10-3
AISERGTYNEQF
>20|TRBD1|-|TRBJ2-1|TRBV5-6
ASSLVSGWDRGTTSEYNEQF
>12|TRBD2|-|TRBJ2-1|TRBV4-3
ASSQGTSVGEQF
>14|TRBD2|-|TRBJ2-7|TRBV24-1
ATSAPGTSGSYEQY
>13|TRBD1|-|TRBJ2-7|TRBV3-1
ASSPADRSSYEQY